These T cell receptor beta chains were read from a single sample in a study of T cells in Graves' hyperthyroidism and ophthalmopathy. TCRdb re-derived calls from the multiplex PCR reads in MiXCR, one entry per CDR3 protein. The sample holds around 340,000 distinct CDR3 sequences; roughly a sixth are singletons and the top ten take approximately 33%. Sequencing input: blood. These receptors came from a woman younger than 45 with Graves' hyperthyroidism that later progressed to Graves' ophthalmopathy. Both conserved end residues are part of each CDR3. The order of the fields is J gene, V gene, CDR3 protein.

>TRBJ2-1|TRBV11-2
CASSPSSSKIENEQFF
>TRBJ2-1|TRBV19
CASSIIGNEQFF
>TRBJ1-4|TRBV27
CASSPPPGKGNEKLFF
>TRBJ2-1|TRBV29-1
CSVGGEVYEQFF
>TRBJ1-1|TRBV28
CASSSTSTGGNTEAFF
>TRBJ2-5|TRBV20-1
CSARPGLAKTQYF
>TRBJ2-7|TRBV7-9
CASSLGIFDEQYF
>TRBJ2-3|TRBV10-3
CAIKGASPDTQYF
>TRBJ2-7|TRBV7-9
CASSLVPSYEQYF
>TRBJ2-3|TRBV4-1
CASRQDVARNTDTQYF
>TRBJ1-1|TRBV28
CASSPDVRAEAFF
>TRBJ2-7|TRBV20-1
CSASGQGARDEQYF
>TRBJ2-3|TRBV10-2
CASSKTGFTDTQYF
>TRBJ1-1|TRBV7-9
CASTHNPRTGTEAFF
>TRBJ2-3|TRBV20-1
CSARDEPSTDTQYF
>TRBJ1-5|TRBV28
CASSWAGDNQPQHF
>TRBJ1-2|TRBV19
CASKVRGGGYTF
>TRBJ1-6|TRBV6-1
CASGDRSTYNSPLHF
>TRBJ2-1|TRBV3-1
CASSQPWRSGGDFYNEQFF
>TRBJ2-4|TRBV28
CASSLWDRGAAKNIQYF
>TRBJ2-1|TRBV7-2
CASSLPLLSVNEQFF
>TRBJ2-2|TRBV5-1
CASSLAWGSYGELFF
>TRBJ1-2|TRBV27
CASGPLGGLIRSGYTF
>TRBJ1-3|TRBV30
CAWRDTGSGNTIYF
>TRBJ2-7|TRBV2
CASSERRGRDEQYF
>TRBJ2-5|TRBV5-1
CASSAGWTGQETQYF
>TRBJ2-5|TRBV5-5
CASSFTNHGEETQYF
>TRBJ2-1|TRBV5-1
CASRGDLYNEQFF
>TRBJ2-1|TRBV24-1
CATSDRTSGSTYNEQFF
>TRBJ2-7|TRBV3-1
CASSPRAGEQYF
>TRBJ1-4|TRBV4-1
CASSLDSPNQKLFF
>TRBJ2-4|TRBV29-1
CSVEGGIKGNIQYF
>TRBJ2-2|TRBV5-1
CASSLGTGDTGELFF
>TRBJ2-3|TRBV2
CASSEGAGGLTDTQYF
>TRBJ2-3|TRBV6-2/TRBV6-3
CASTLLAEITDTQYF
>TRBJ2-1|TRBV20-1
CSARESRTGAYNEQFF
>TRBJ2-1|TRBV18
CASSPERGGANEQFF
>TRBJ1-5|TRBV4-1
CASSQGAVNQPQHF
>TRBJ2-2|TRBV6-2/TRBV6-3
CASRAGTSGDTAANTGELFF
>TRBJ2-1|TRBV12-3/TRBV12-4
CASVDRGNNEQFF
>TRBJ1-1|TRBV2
CASRREQRAEAFF
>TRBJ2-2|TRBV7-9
CASSLFSEATGELFF
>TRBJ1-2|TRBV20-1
CSARAPDQTNYGYTF
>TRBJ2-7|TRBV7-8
CASSLLLADNLYEQYF
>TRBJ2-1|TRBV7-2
CASSFAQGLNEQFF
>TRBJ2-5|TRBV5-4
CASSSGQGARAGEAQYF
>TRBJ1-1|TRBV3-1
CASSHWTGYSNTEAFF
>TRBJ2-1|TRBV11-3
CASSLVLLAGGGVNEQFF
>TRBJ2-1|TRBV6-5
CASSYSNLLAVSYNEQFF
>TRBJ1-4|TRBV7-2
CASSWDLFRRKLFF